A single sample is the source of the 8 T cell receptor beta chains below, sequenced in a study of stem cell transplantation in POMP-related autoinflammatory disease. Profiling relied on immunoSEQ multiplex PCR, and the TCRdb table lists in-frame clones only, not all of them. Of roughly 1,300 clones listed, over 60% are singletons. Sequenced input: CD8+ T cells from PBMCs. Receptors were obtained from a human donor in good health.

J is TRBJ1-1 and V is TRBV23-1, with TRBD1 as a possible D gene (6 bases). TRBV23-1 is filed as an ORF, its function uncertain. Trimming shortened V by 0 bases and J by 5 bases, and 16 bases separated the two germline ends. CDR3 length: 16 amino acids. This CDR3 is CASSQSDRGPRTEAFF. In DNA form, the CDR3 reads TGCGCCAGCAGTCAATCGGATCGGGGGCCGAGGACTGAAGCTTTCTTT.

This sequence joins TRBV7-3 and TRBJ1-6, with D hard to call. Germline V gene lookup returns CDR1 SGHTA and CDR2 FQGTGA. V lost 0 bases and J 10 bases, leaving 7 bases between the germline ends. The CDR3 runs to 13 residues. The CDR3 DNA follows: TGTGCCAGCAGCTTAACGTCCGGGTCACCCCTCCACTTT. Protein product: CASSLTSGSPLHF.

In its sample, this clone was seen once. The chain couples TRBV9 to TRBJ2-7; D unclear. This CDR3 is 15 amino acids long. V shed 0 bases and J shed 1 base, with 11 bases lying between them. Germline lookup yields CDR1 SGDLS and CDR2 YYNGEE. CDR3 bases: TGTGCCAGCAGCGTAGCTACGGCAGAATCCTACGAGCAGTACTTC. This gives the protein CASSVATAESYEQYF.

J is TRBJ2-6 and V is TRBV7-9; D call uncertain. The CDR3 runs 15 residues. Germline V gives CDR1 SEHNR, CDR2 FQNEAQ (reference sequence). Trimming removed 1 base from V and 3 bases from J, with 7 bases in between. In DNA, the CDR3 is TGTGCCAGCAGCTTAGGAGCATTTGGGGCCAACGTCCTGACTTTC. As protein: CASSLGAFGANVLTF.

This chain connects TRBV6-5 to TRBJ2-5; D could derive from TRBD1 or TRBD2 (5 bases each). The CDR3 spans 13 residues. The V and J ends lost 2 bases and 11 bases respectively, with 15 bases between them. CDR1 is MNHEY and CDR2 is SVGAGI in the germline V gene. The DNA for the CDR3 is TGTGCCAGCAGTTACAAGAGTGTAGGGGAGCAGTACTTC. Its translation: CASSYKSVGEQYF.

V gene TRBV27 combines with J gene TRBJ1-4; D is perhaps TRBD1 (5 bases). Germline assignment: CDR1 MNHEY and CDR2 SMNVEV (reference sequence). V was shortened by 5 bases and J by 8 bases, with 18 bases between the two germline ends. CDR3 size: 15 residues. CDR3 DNA sequence: TGTGCCAGCAGTCCACCAGGGACCCCTGGGGAAAAACTGTTTTTT. This sequence encodes CASSPPGTPGEKLFF.

The table lists this clone with a few counts. This chain joins TRBV5-4 and TRBJ2-1; no definite D call. CDR3 size: 13 residues. Germline V gives CDR1 SGHNT, CDR2 YYREEE (reference sequence). Between the trimmed V and J ends, which lost 4 bases and 2 bases, there was a span of 7 bases. The CDR3 DNA sequence: TGTGCCAGCAGCACCAGTACCTACAATGAGCAGTTCTTC. It is translated as CASSTSTYNEQFF.

CDR3 amino acids: CASSQKSGGTYTGELFF. The CDR3 DNA reads as TGTGCCAGCAGCCAAAAGAGCGGGGGGACCTACACCGGGGAGCTGTTTTTT. The chain uses TRBV4-2 and TRBJ2-2, with 9 positions matching TRBD2. Trimming took 2 bases from V and 3 from J; bases not matched to a gene: 7. Germline values: CDR1 LGHNA, CDR2 YNFKEQ. This CDR3 contains 17 residues.